This TCR beta chain is from a study of cytomegalovirus exposure and HLA in healthy donors (dated by TCRdb to 2015 to 2018). Notes on the research overall: According to a later analysis, the 120 validation repertoires were produced on the same platform as the 680 or so repertoires of the first cohort. The aim of the study was to test whether cataloging public T cell receptors could identify signatures of past pathogen exposure. Besides the first cohort of roughly 660 subjects, a separate validation cohort made up of 90 to 150 different subjects was used. To predict cytomegalovirus infection status, the study combined high-throughput TCR immunosequencing, statistical association of individual TCRs with disease status, and machine learning.

The library was prepared using the immunoSEQ multiplex PCR assay. As for the original processing: A statistical classification framework was developed to diagnose cytomegalovirus status using the catalog of TCR beta chain sequences. As stored in TCRdb, this immuneACCESS dataset retains in-frame rearrangements with V and J assigned. A fraction of the clones does not appear; measured against another copy, unresolved V genes explain less than half of the discrepancy, and the remainder lacks a known reason. V and J calls and clone size come straight from that table; D and trimming were deduced from the DNA. Here the sample has more than 200,000 clones; about 92% occur a single time. In total, the top ten clones hold 3% to 3.5% of the sample. The donors were included in the validation cohort of 120 subjects, a group kept apart from the roughly 700-subject first cohort. V gives up 3 bases and J gives up 7 bases, and the segment between their germline ends measures 6 bases. The CDR3, from cysteine to phenylalanine, totals 11 residues. Only the CDR3 region is kept as DNA, spanning 33 bases read in frame from base 1. For CDR1 and CDR2, the germline V gene lists MNHNS and SASEGT.

Broad study findings and their caveats: Across donors, most TCR sequences were observed very rarely, whereas some public TCRs were present in many individuals. In the study, around 150 TCR beta chains were listed as associated with cytomegalovirus. A later analysis lacked HLA typing for the validation cohort, so it scored co-occurrence in that cohort across all 110 or so repertoires. The authors suggested that the approach could potentially be generalized to other disease states and immunological phenotypes. In both the original and validation cohorts, the classifier was reported to diagnose cytomegalovirus status with high specificity and sensitivity. A later analysis found that TCRs clustered in the first cohort also tended to co-occur in the 120 or so validation repertoires, with more than 90% of cluster scores above 0. In vitro tests confirmed that a few of the cytomegalovirus-associated TCR beta chains recognize cytomegalovirus antigens.

In the case of this clone: Its target antigen remains unknown. It has no much larger one-base neighbor in the sample; base qualities were not kept.

Sequencing input: PBMCs. The TCR comes from a woman in her 30s in good health and CMV-seronegative. This receptor chain uses TRBV6-1 and TRBJ1-2, with TRBD1 tentatively as D gene (6 bases match). The CDR3 loop reads CASSDRGGYTF. In nucleotides, the sequence is TGTGCCAGCAGTGACAGGGGTGGCTACACCTTC.